These 18 T cell receptor beta chains were sequenced from one sample in a study of tumor-infiltrating lymphocytes in primary liver carcinoma. Unsorted bulk tissue (roughly 17-32 mg) underwent RNA and DNA co-extraction. The authors made TCR beta cDNA from 400 to 600 ng total RNA with a constant-region primer. What produced the TCR beta libraries was three nested multiplex PCR rounds using slightly modified ARM-PCR. Rounds one and two of PCR, each of 10 cycles, were primed with TRBV1-TRBV30 forward primers and a C-beta reverse primer. TCRdb itself ran the multiplex PCR reads through MiXCR, one entry per CDR3 protein. The sample has about 100,000 distinct CDR3 sequences; about three quarters are singletons. Sequencing was carried out using liver tumor tissue from sampling region 5. Subset here: tumor region T5, tumor centre. All receptors come from a woman aged 55-69 years with primary liver carcinoma and hepatitis B virus infection.

A word on this clonotype: It is likely a read error, because the conserved phenylalanine at the end of the CDR3 is missing. The rearrangement joins TRBV11-2 to TRBJ2-5; the match to TRBD2 covers 9 bases. The CDR3 has 13 residues. The germline CDR1 and CDR2 sequences are SGHAT and FQNNGV. The CDR3 spells CASSTGTSKTQYL. The CDR3, as DNA: TGCGCCAGCAGCACCGGGACTAGCAAGACCCAGTACTTA.

As for this clonotype: One end of the junction does not line up with germline, which may come from a read error. The chain links TRBV6-6 to TRBJ2-6, with 11 bases aligning to TRBD2. Germline values: CDR1 MNHNY, CDR2 SVGAGI (reference sequence). This CDR3 comprises 18 residues. DNA for the CDR3: TGCGCCAGCAGTCCCCGACTAGCGGGGAACTCTGGGGCCAACGTCCTGTCTTTC. It encodes CASSPRLAGNSGANVLSF.

This clonotype has just one count. Since no conserved phenylalanine or tryptophan closes the CDR3, a read error is the likely cause. V is TRBV12-3 or TRBV12-4 and J is TRBJ1-4; 7 nucleotides match TRBD1. The CDR3 sequence is 14 residues long. The ends lost 6 bases at V and 6 bases at J; junction bases unmatched: 7. The CDR3: CASSLWQGDEKLFL. The CDR3 region has the DNA TGTGCCAGCAGCCTCTGGCAGGGGGATGAAAAACTGTTTCTT.

Points on this clonotype: One junction end disagrees with the germline gene, perhaps due to a read error. J is TRBJ1-2 and V is TRBV6-5; D not certain. This CDR3 contains 15 residues. The germline V gene has CDR1 MNHEY and CDR2 SVGAGI. CDR3 sequence: CASSDPSVSVYDYTF. In DNA, the CDR3 is TGTGCCAGCAGTGACCCCTCGGTGTCGGTCTATGACTACACTTTC.

A note on this clonotype: One end of the junction fails to match germline, which may point to a read error. This chain connects TRBV28 to TRBJ1-2, with a possible D match to TRBD1 (5 bases). This CDR3 contains 12 residues. CDR1 MDHEN and CDR2 SYDVKM come from the germline V gene. CDR3 sequence reads: CVSGRGDYGYTF. The CDR3 nucleotides read TGTGTCAGCGGTAGGGGTGACTATGGCTACACCTTC.

The rearrangement joins TRBV3-1 to TRBJ2-5, with a tentative D call TRBD2 (5 bases). The germline V and J ends were trimmed by 5 bases and 6 bases, with 16 bases remaining between them. The CDR3 spans 14 residues. Germline-derived CDR1 and CDR2 are LGHDT and YNNKEL (reference sequence). CDR3 DNA sequence: TGTGCCAGCAGCGCCCGGCACGGCGGGCAGACCCAGTACTTC. Translated: CASSARHGGQTQYF.

The chain combines TRBV10-3 with TRBJ2-3; D call uncertain. The CDR3 length is 15 residues. Germline values: CDR1 ENHRY, CDR2 SYGVKD. V lost 7 bases, J lost 2 bases, and 16 bases lay in between. CDR3 coding DNA: TGTGCCATCAACCCAGACTCCGACCCCACAGATACGCAGTATTTT. Its protein is CAINPDSDPTDTQYF.

This clonotype was counted at least ten times. One base away lies a much larger clone, so this may be a sequencing read error. The gene calls are TRBV11-2 and TRBJ2-7; 12 positions agree with TRBD1. Germline V gene sequence: CDR1 SGHAT, CDR2 FQNNGV. CDR3 size: 17 residues. The CDR3 spells CAGSFQPGQGARYEQYF. The CDR3 DNA follows: TGTGCCGGCAGCTTCCAACCGGGACAGGGGGCGCGATACGAGCAGTACTTC. Supplemented by reference TRBV11-2 and TRBJ2-7, the full variable domain reads EAGVAQSPRYKIIEKRQSVAFWCNPISGHATLYWYQQILGQGPKLLIQFQNNGVVDDSQLPKDRFSAERLKGVDSTLKIQPAKLEDSAVYLCAGSFQPGQGARYEQYFGPGTRLTVT.

A word on this clonotype: One end of the junction is discordant with germline, which a read error may explain. The chain is built from TRBV11-2 and TRBJ2-5; D might be TRBD1 (6 bases). Germline CDR1 and CDR2: SGHAT and FQNNGV. This CDR3 spans 13 amino acids. CDR3 in DNA: TGTGCCGGCAGCAATCCAGGGGTAAAGACCCAGTACTTC. Its translation is CAGSNPGVKTQYF.

The chain has TRBV28 and TRBJ2-7, with TRBD1 matching 9 bases. CDR3 length equals 15 residues. CDR1 and CDR2 (germline): MDHEN, SYDVKM. V gave up 8 bases and J gave up 5 bases; unmatched junction bases: 13. The CDR3 loop reads CASCSEQGASNEQYF. In DNA form, the CDR3 reads TGTGCCAGCTGCTCCGAACAGGGGGCATCTAACGAGCAGTACTTC.

This clonotype was seen repeatedly, ten times or more. The chain has TRBV12-3 or TRBV12-4 and TRBJ1-4; no firm D call. Trimming removed 5 bases from V and 4 bases from J, with 11 bases in between. The CDR3 totals 14 residues. As DNA, the CDR3 is TGTGCCAGCAGTGGAGTAACAGTTAATGAAAAACTGTTTTTT. Translating gives CASSGVTVNEKLFF.

Remarks on this clonotype: A read error is likely, as this CDR3 ends without the conserved phenylalanine or tryptophan. The V gene is TRBV11-2, the J gene TRBJ1-1, with D unclear. Germline V gene lookup returns CDR1 SGHAT and CDR2 FQNNGV. The V gene lost 9 bases and the J gene lost 1 base, with 12 bases spanning the gap. CDR3 length: 13 amino acids. The DNA of the CDR3 is TGTGCCAGGAGCATGATAACGAACACTGAAGCTTTCTCT. Its protein is CARSMITNTEAFS.

This clonotype has just one count. Compared with germline, one end of the junction differs, possibly owing to a read error. The genes are TRBV6-4 and TRBJ2-2; D is perhaps TRBD1 (6 bases). Germline assignment: CDR1 MRHNA and CDR2 SNTAGT. The CDR3 has 14 residues. In nucleotides, the CDR3 is TGTGCCAGCAGTGAGGGGGCGACCACCAGGGAGCTGTTTTTT. It encodes CASSEGATTRELFF.

This clonotype has a single count. This sequence may be a read error, since a much larger clone differs from it by one base. The chain recombines TRBV28 with TRBJ2-7; the D is unclear. V lost 5 bases, J lost 2 bases, and 16 bases lay in between. CDR3 length equals 15 residues. Germline V gene lookup returns CDR1 MDHEN and CDR2 SYDVKM. The CDR3 reads CASSPNCGPTYEQYF. For the CDR3, the DNA is TGTGCCAGCAGTCCGAATTGCGGCCCCACCTACGAGCAGTACTTC.

This clonotype has only a few counts. This may arise from a read error, as a much more abundant clone is one base away. V and J are TRBV2 and TRBJ2-7; possibly TRBD2 for D (6 bases). The CDR3 has 15 residues. Germline CDR1 reads SNHLY; CDR2 reads FYNNEI. DNA for the CDR3: TGTGCCAACAGTGATCGGGGGAGTCGGATCTACGAGCAGTACTTC. Translating gives CANSDRGSRIYEQYF. Supplemented by reference TRBV2 and TRBJ2-7, the full variable domain reads EPEVTQTPSHQVTQMGQEVILRCVPISNHLYFYWYRQILGQKVEFLVSFYNNEISEKSEIFDDQFSVERPDGSNFTLKIRSTKLEDSAMYFCANSDRGSRIYEQYFGPGTRLTVT.

Many counts were recorded for this clonotype. This rearrangement joins TRBV5-1 to TRBJ2-7; D gene uncertain. The CDR3 extends over 14 amino acids. Germline CDR1 SGHRS, CDR2 YFSETQ. V was trimmed by 4 bases and J by 0 bases, leaving 11 bases between them. Written as DNA, the CDR3 is TGCGCCAGCAGCATCGACCGATTCTCCTACGAGCAGTACTTC. Translation: CASSIDRFSYEQYF.

This clonotype was counted a few times. This could be a read error, since a much larger clone is one nucleotide away. V usage is TRBV4-2 and J usage is TRBJ1-3; D is ambiguous. From germline, CDR1 is LGHNA and CDR2 YNFKEQ. The CDR3 spans 12 residues. CDR3 amino acids: CAGSQDFNTIYF. The DNA for the CDR3 is TGTGCCGGCAGCCAAGATTTCAACACCATATATTTT.

In this sample, this clonotype turned up a few times. The chain links TRBV7-9 to TRBJ2-1; 10 bases agree with TRBD1. Germline V lookup: CDR1 SEHNR, CDR2 FQNEAQ (reference sequence). The CDR3 spans 12 residues. With V trimmed by 4 bases and J by 12 bases, 3 bases remained unmatched. In DNA form, the CDR3 reads TGTGCCAGCAGCTACGGACAGGGGGGGCAGTTCTTC. Protein product: CASSYGQGGQFF.